This T cell receptor beta chain was observed in a study of blood T cells in healthy people across ages. The ends lost 3 bases at V and 5 bases at J; junction bases unmatched: 10. The CDR3 runs to 17 residues. Germline V gene lookup returns CDR1 MDHEN and CDR2 SYDVKM. A second 7 to 11 cycle PCR used barcoded and J-beta primers. A 12-random-nucleotide template-switch adaptor tagged each cDNA molecule. TCRdb re-analysed the 5' RACE reads in MiXCR, keeping a single row per CDR3 protein. The table shows 1.5 million to 2 million distinct CDR3 sequences, with over 25% occurring only once. The receptor comes from a woman in her 30s in good health. The sample taken for sequencing was blood. V gene TRBV28 combines with J gene TRBJ2-5; 12 nucleotides line up with TRBD2. This CDR3 is CASSFTRLAGASETQYF. DNA for the CDR3: TGTGCCAGCAGTTTCACGCGACTAGCGGGGGCTAGTGAGACCCAGTACTTC.